This T cell receptor (beta chain) stems from a study of T cell responses to AZD1222 COVID-19 vaccine. Repertoires were generated with immunoSEQ multiplex PCR, while TCRdb's copy carries only in-frame clones and drops some. This sample carries about 130,000 clones, roughly 90% of them seen once, and the ten largest clones take roughly 6.3%. Per germline, CDR1 LGHDT and CDR2 YNNKEL (reference sequence). The CDR3 sequence is 15 residues long. V lost 3 bases, J lost 12 bases, and 23 bases lay in between. The clonotype originates from an adult in good health. V and J are TRBV3-1 (or the pseudogene TRBV3-2) and TRBJ1-1; D may be TRBD1 (5 bases). The specimen was peripheral blood, collected on day 0 of AZD1222 vaccination. The CDR3 sequence is CASSHETEARTGSFF. CDR3 in DNA: TGTGCCAGCAGCCATGAGACAGAGGCTCGGACCGGGTCTTTCTTT.